These 14 T cell receptor beta chains were all obtained from the same sample, sequenced in a study of blood T cell repertoires in COVID-19. Profiled with immunoSEQ multiplex PCR; TCRdb holds only in-frame clones, not every one. The sample has 200,000 to 250,000 clones; roughly 90% are singletons. Sequences were obtained from peripheral blood. These receptor sequences come from a woman aged 45-59 years with acute or convalescent COVID-19.

The gene calls are TRBV5-6 and TRBJ2-5; weak D call: TRBD2 (6 bases). Trimming pared 3 bases from V and 7 bases from J, leaving 19 bases between. CDR1 SGHDT and CDR2 YYEEEE come from the germline V gene. The CDR3 contains 15 residues. In DNA form, the CDR3 reads TGTGCCAGCAGCTACGACCGGGGTCGGGGGAGGACCCAGTACTTC. Amino acid sequence: CASSYDRGRGRTQYF.

This clone has just a few counts. V gene TRBV7-2 combines with J gene TRBJ2-1, with D tentatively TRBD2 (5 bases). V was clipped by 1 base and J by 3 bases, with 10 bases between them. Germline V gives CDR1 SGHTA, CDR2 FQGNSA. The CDR3 consists of 15 residues. The CDR3 sequence is CASSLGTGIYNEQFF. The DNA of the CDR3 is TGTGCCAGCAGCTTAGGAACCGGGATCTACAATGAGCAGTTCTTC.

This CDR3 reads CASQKTGVNSPLHF. The CDR3 DNA reads TGTGCCAGCCAAAAGACAGGGGTGAATTCACCCCTCCACTTT. This rearrangement joins TRBV30 to TRBJ1-6; 8 bases match TRBD1. This CDR3 contains 14 residues. Per the germline V gene, CDR1 is GTSNPN and CDR2 is SVGIG (reference sequence). J gave up 7 bases and V 8 bases, and 10 bases lay outside the gene matches. Filled out from reference TRBV30 and TRBJ1-6, the complete variable domain reads SQTIHQWPATLVQPVGSPLSLECTVEGTSNPNLYWYRQAAGRGLQLLFYSVGIGQISSEVPQNLSASRPQDRQFILSSKKLLLSDSGFYLCASQKTGVNSPLHFGNGTRLTVT.

The chain uses TRBV3-1 (or the pseudogene TRBV3-2) and TRBJ2-5; a possible D gene is TRBD2 (7 bases). The CDR3 totals 15 residues. CDR1 and CDR2 from the germline V gene are LGHDT and YNNKEL (reference sequence). Trimming shortened V by 4 bases and J by 5 bases, and 17 bases separated the two germline ends. Here the CDR3 reads CASSLSGGPRETQYF. CDR3 sequence (DNA): TGTGCCAGCAGCCTTTCCGGGGGGCCCCGGGAGACCCAGTACTTC.

With regard to this clone: Other DNA sequences in this sample translate to the same CDR3. The V and J genes are TRBV9 and TRBJ2-1; tentative D call: TRBD2 (6 bases). The CDR3 covers 13 residues. Germline CDR1 is SGDLS and CDR2 is YYNGEE. V was pared by 1 base and J by 6 bases, with 8 bases between. The CDR3 nucleotides are TGTGCCAGCAGCGTAAATAGCGGCAATGAGCAGTTCTTC. Protein sequence: CASSVNSGNEQFF.

This clone has only one observation. The rearrangement links TRBV11-2 to TRBJ2-1, with 8 bases fitting TRBD2. The germline CDR1 and CDR2 sequences are SGHAT and FQNNGV. CDR3 size: 15 residues. Trimming removed 5 bases from V and 2 bases from J; junction bases left unmatched: 5. CDR3 nucleotide sequence: TGTGCCAGCAGCCCACTACTAGCGGCCTACAATGAGCAGTTCTTC. Translating it yields CASSPLLAAYNEQFF.

The V call is TRBV18, the J call TRBJ2-2; weak D call: TRBD2 (5 bases). Germline V gene data show CDR1 as KGHSH and CDR2 as LQKENI. The V end was cut by 0 bases, the J end by 4 bases, with 9 bases between. The CDR3 is 15 amino acids. Here the CDR3 reads CASSPPAGGTGELFF. The CDR3 DNA sequence: TGTGCCAGCTCACCACCAGCAGGAGGCACCGGGGAGCTGTTTTTT.

The chain is built from TRBV30 and TRBJ2-5, with TRBD2 matching 10 bases. V shed 2 bases and J 7 bases; nucleotides not matched to a gene: 10. Germline V gene data show CDR1 as GTSNPN and CDR2 as SVGIG (reference sequence). This CDR3 spans 15 amino acids. In DNA form, the CDR3 reads TGTGCCTGGAGTAGGAGCGGGGGGGTGTCGGGGACCCAGTACTTC. Protein product: CAWSRSGGVSGTQYF.

This sequence joins TRBV19 and TRBJ2-3, with D perhaps matching TRBD2 (5 bases). The CDR3 is 13 residues long. Per the germline V gene, CDR1 is LNHDA and CDR2 is SQIVND (reference sequence). V shed 6 bases and J shed 6 bases, with 13 bases lying between them. CDR3 region: CASSTSILDTQYF. The CDR3 DNA is TGTGCCAGTAGCACTAGTATTCTTGATACGCAGTATTTT.

The rearrangement links TRBV20-1 to TRBJ2-5, with D unclear. The V and J ends lost 5 bases and 5 bases respectively, with 9 bases between them. Germline V lookup: CDR1 DFQATT, CDR2 SNEGSKA (reference sequence). The CDR3 spans 11 residues. The CDR3 DNA sequence: TGCAGTGCTTGGGCATCGGAGACCCAGTACTTC. Protein product: CSAWASETQYF.

The chain has TRBV18 and TRBJ2-5; D might be TRBD2 (6 bases). Germline V gene lookup returns CDR1 KGHSH and CDR2 LQKENI. The ends were cut back, 3 bases at V and 3 bases at J, with 17 bases in the middle. The CDR3 totals 16 residues. CDR3 protein: CASSPFHSGVEETQYF. CDR3 DNA: TGTGCCAGCTCACCTTTTCACTCGGGGGTGGAAGAGACCCAGTACTTC.

The chain couples TRBV2 to TRBJ1-4, with TRBD1 identical over 9 bases. This CDR3 has 14 amino acids. Germline V gives CDR1 SNHLY, CDR2 FYNNEI. The V and J ends lost 6 bases and 5 bases, in that order; junction bases with no gene match: 4. CDR3 sequence: CASSRQGGNEKLFF. In nucleotides, the CDR3 is TGTGCCAGCAGCCGACAGGGGGGAAATGAAAAACTGTTTTTT.

This clone was recorded only once. A read error may account for a junction end that differs from germline. V gene TRBV6-2 or TRBV6-3 combines with J gene TRBJ1-5, with D maybe TRBD1 (5 bases). Germline V gives CDR1 MNHEY, CDR2 SVGEGT. The CDR3 is 14 residues long. The CDR3 is CASNYGGSNQPQHF. CDR3 in DNA: TGTGCCAGCAATTACGGGGGGAGCAATCAGCCCCAGCATTTT.

The chain couples TRBV30 to TRBJ2-7; 7 bases are a match to TRBD1. Germline V lookup: CDR1 GTSNPN, CDR2 SVGIG (reference sequence). This CDR3 comprises 12 residues. J was trimmed by 4 bases and V by 5 bases; bases with no gene match: 5. The DNA for the CDR3 is TGTGCCTGGTCAAGGGGGCAGTACGAGCAGTACTTC. The encoded protein is CAWSRGQYEQYF.